This passage covers 12 T cell receptor beta chains from one sample sequenced in a study of Graves' ophthalmopathy and Graves' hyperthyroidism. Amplification targeted the TCR beta CDR3 regions, with RNA transcripts as the source material. Second-round multiplex PCR followed a first-round RT-PCR using HTBI primers. A single record per CDR3 protein comes from TCRdb applying MiXCR to the multiplex PCR reads. The sample consists of about 220,000 distinct CDR3 sequences, roughly 21% of them appearing once. Sequenced input: peripheral blood. Every receptor here comes from a woman in her forties or fifties with Graves' ophthalmopathy.

This clonotype came up once. The chain's CDR3 is CASSRTGGGPAKNIQYF. The CDR3 DNA is TGTGCCAGCAGCCGGACAGGGGGCGGCCCGGCCAAAAACATTCAGTACTTC. The rearrangement uses TRBV28 and TRBJ2-4; TRBD1 matches 11 bases. V lost 6 bases to trimming and J lost 1 base; unmatched junction nucleotides: 8. This CDR3 contains 17 residues. Per germline, CDR1 MDHEN and CDR2 SYDVKM.

This clonotype was seen ten or more times. V usage is TRBV20-1 and J usage is TRBJ2-7; 9 nucleotides agree with TRBD2. The trim removed 0 bases at V and 3 bases at J, leaving 15 bases unmatched. The CDR3 is made up of 18 amino acids. Germline V CDR1 and CDR2: DFQATT, SNEGSKA (reference sequence). For the CDR3, the DNA is TGCAGTGCTAGAGATCCAGCGGGAGGAGGACTAGGGGGCTACGAGCAGTACTTC. This codes for CSARDPAGGGLGGYEQYF.

The sample holds many counts of this clonotype. The chain combines TRBV27 with TRBJ1-5; TRBD1 matches at 9 bases. CDR3 size: 13 residues. V gave up 8 bases and J gave up 4 bases; unmatched junction bases: 3. Per germline, CDR1 MNHEY and CDR2 SMNVEV (reference sequence). The CDR3 is CASHGQGNQPQHF. The CDR3 DNA sequence: TGTGCCAGCCACGGACAGGGGAATCAGCCCCAGCATTTT.

This clonotype was picked up many times. At one end the junction does not follow the germline gene, possibly because of a read error. The chain uses TRBV6-1 and TRBJ1-6; the D is unclear. Per the germline V gene, CDR1 is MNHNS and CDR2 is SASEGT. CDR3 size: 13 residues. This chain's CDR3 is CASSKAYNSPLHF. For the CDR3, the DNA is TGTGCCAGCAGTAAAGCCTATAATTCACCCCTCCACTTT.

This clonotype was detected many times. This chain connects TRBV11-2 to TRBJ2-7; D unresolved. The CDR3 loop spans 13 amino acids. Germline CDR1 reads SGHAT; CDR2 reads FQNNGV. Trimming took off 5 bases at V and 2 bases at J, with 10 bases between the two ends. Here the CDR3 reads CASSPPLAYEQYF. The CDR3 bases are TGTGCCAGCAGCCCTCCCCTTGCCTACGAGCAGTACTTC.

This clonotype has ten or more counts. One end of the junction varies from germline; a read error may be responsible. The chain joins TRBV12-3 or TRBV12-4 to TRBJ1-1; 9 bases map to TRBD1. The CDR3 consists of 12 residues. The CDR3 DNA reads as TGTGCCAGCAGATCGGAGGGACAGGGACCTGTCTTT. Its protein is CASRSEGQGPVF.

The V call is TRBV2, the J call TRBJ1-1, with 8 bases fitting TRBD1. Trimming cost V 5 bases and J 0 bases; bases outside gene matches: 8. CDR1 and CDR2 from the germline V gene are SNHLY and FYNNEI. This CDR3 spans 16 amino acids. CDR3 in amino acids: CASSSRTGPMNTEAFF. As DNA, the CDR3 is TGTGCCAGCAGTTCTCGGACAGGGCCAATGAACACTGAAGCTTTCTTT.

At least ten counts were recorded for this clonotype. This chain uses TRBV28 with TRBJ2-7; 8 bases match TRBD2. In germline, CDR1 is MDHEN, CDR2 SYDVKM. This CDR3 spans 17 amino acids. V gave up 7 bases and J gave up 3 bases; unmatched junction bases: 17. The CDR3 protein is CASKWAGGHVQVYEQYF. CDR3 coding DNA: TGTGCCAGCAAGTGGGCGGGAGGACACGTCCAAGTCTACGAGCAGTACTTC.

This clonotype has a handful of counts. One base away lies a much larger clone, so this may be a sequencing read error. The chain carries TRBV19 and TRBJ1-1, with a tentative D call TRBD1 (5 bases). Germline CDR1 and CDR2: LNHDA and SQIVND (reference sequence). This CDR3 comprises 14 residues. CDR3 coding DNA: TGTGCCAGTAAGGAGGGACGGGAGAACTCTGAAGCTTTCTTT. The encoded protein is CASKEGRENSEAFF.

This clonotype was observed at least ten times. Written as DNA, the CDR3 is TGTGCCAGCAGTTCGCCCGGACAGATTTATGGCTACACCTTC. Encoded protein: CASSSPGQIYGYTF. The rearrangement joins TRBV28 to TRBJ1-2; D perhaps matches TRBD1 (6 bases). The CDR3 loop spans 14 amino acids. V lost 4 bases to trimming and J lost 5 bases, with 14 bases between them. Germline CDR1 reads MDHEN; CDR2 reads SYDVKM.

Remarks on this clonotype: Given a much more abundant clone one base away, this may be a read error. A read error is likely, as this CDR3 ends without the conserved phenylalanine or tryptophan. The genes are TRBV7-6 and TRBJ1-1; D gene ambiguous. The CDR3 length is 15 residues. The V gene's germline CDR1 is SGHVS and CDR2 FNYEAQ. The V and J ends lost 3 bases and 0 bases respectively, with 11 bases between them. CDR3 nucleotide sequence: TGTGCCAGCAGCTTTGTCGACATATTGAACACTGAAGCTTTCGTT. Translated: CASSFVDILNTEAFV.

This clonotype was recorded many times. V and J are TRBV20-1 and TRBJ1-2; D is possibly TRBD1 (5 bases). Between the trimmed V and J ends, which lost 3 bases and 8 bases, there was a span of 13 bases. Germline CDR1 and CDR2: DFQATT and SNEGSKA (reference sequence). The CDR3 has 12 amino acids. CDR3 loop: CSASSKRDGYTF. The CDR3 DNA reads as TGCAGTGCTAGTTCTAAGCGGGACGGCTACACCTTC.